These T cell receptor beta chains were read from a single sample in a study of human T cells and chemical hapten exposure. TCRdb re-called the 5' RACE reads through MiXCR, storing one row per CDR3 protein. This table holds over 70,000 distinct CDR3 sequences, about a sixth found once. These receptors all stem from a female donor in good health. Both conserved end residues are part of each CDR3. Each record gives: J gene, V gene, D gene, clone size, CDR3 protein, CDR3 DNA. The D gene is left open where the match is weak. Size values are once, few and many counts, or a class for expanded clones, and some rows have none.

>TRBJ2-7|TRBV28|NA|NA
CASSLQGGPNYEQYF
TGTGCCAGCAGTTTACAAGGGGGACCGAACTACGAGCAGTACTTC
>TRBJ1-2|TRBV5-4|TRBD1|few
CASSFSQGARGYTF
TGTGCCAGCAGCTTTAGTCAGGGGGCCCGCGGCTACACCTTC
>TRBJ2-6|TRBV7-6|TRBD1|few
CASSPTGQGASGANVLTF
TGTGCCAGCAGCCCCACGGGGCAGGGGGCGTCTGGGGCCAACGTCCTGACTTTC
>TRBJ2-1|TRBV4-3|TRBD2|few
CASSQGGRGGQDEQFF
TGCGCCAGCAGCCAAGGTGGCCGGGGGGGCCAGGATGAGCAGTTCTTC
>TRBJ1-1|TRBV20-1|NA|few
CSARGQILNTEAFF
TGCAGTGCTAGAGGGCAGATTTTGAACACTGAAGCTTTCTTT
>TRBJ2-7|TRBV6-2/TRBV6-3|NA|NA
CASSYNPTGSFSYEQYF
TGTGCCAGCAGTTACAATCCGACGGGATCCTTCTCCTACGAGCAGTACTTC
>TRBJ2-1|TRBV19|TRBD1|few
CASRTGATYNEQFF
TGTGCCAGTAGGACAGGGGCGACATACAATGAGCAGTTCTTC
>TRBJ2-3|TRBV7-9|NA|many
CASSPGLRVADTQYF
TGTGCCAGCAGCCCCGGGCTTAGGGTGGCAGATACGCAGTATTTT
>TRBJ2-1|TRBV6-6|NA|few
CASSSGSYNEQFF
TGTGCCAGCAGCTCAGGTTCCTACAATGAGCAGTTCTTC
>TRBJ2-3|TRBV11-2|NA|few
CASSPTRVATDTQYF
TGTGCCAGCAGCCCTACTAGGGTGGCCACAGATACGCAGTATTTT
>TRBJ2-7|TRBV12-3/TRBV12-4|NA|NA
CASSLSVRTTYEQYF
TGTGCCAGCAGTTTATCGGTCAGGACAACCTACGAGCAGTACTTC
>TRBJ1-1|TRBV3-1|TRBD1|NA
CASSRADRGVTEAFF
TGTGCCAGCAGCCGTGCAGACAGGGGTGTGACTGAAGCTTTCTTT
>TRBJ1-2|TRBV7-2|NA|few
CASSYNYGEYGYTF
TGTGCCAGCAGCTACAACTACGGGGAATATGGCTACACCTTC
>TRBJ2-3|TRBV28|NA|NA
CASSSGGTDTQYF
TGTGCCAGCAGTTCCGGTGGCACAGATACGCAGTATTTT
>TRBJ2-5|TRBV7-6|NA|once
CASSLNGIQETQYF
TGTGCCAGCAGCTTAAACGGGATCCAAGAGACCCAGTACTTC
>TRBJ2-1|TRBV12-3/TRBV12-4|NA|few
CASTDVYEQFF
TGTGCCAGCACCGACGTATATGAGCAGTTCTTC
>TRBJ2-1|TRBV19|TRBD2|few
CASRPTSGRHEQFF
TGTGCCAGTAGGCCGACTAGCGGGAGACATGAGCAGTTCTTC
>TRBJ1-4|TRBV25-1|NA|few
CASSGGPVLMGKLFF
TGTGCCAGCAGTGGGGGGCCTGTCCTTATGGGAAAACTGTTTTTT
>TRBJ1-2|TRBV24-1|NA|NA
CATSDFYGYTF
TGTGCCACCAGTGATTTCTATGGCTACACCTTC
>TRBJ2-3|TRBV28|NA|NA
CASSGRGNADTQYF
TGTGCCAGCAGTGGTAGGGGGAACGCAGATACGCAGTATTTT
>TRBJ1-5|TRBV6-6|NA|NA
CASTLQEVGGPQHF
TGTGCCAGCACTTTACAGGAGGTGGGGGGGCCCCAGCATTTT
>TRBJ2-7|TRBV18|TRBD1|few
CASSVGTGPREQYF
TGTGCCAGCTCAGTGGGGACAGGGCCTCGCGAGCAGTACTTC
>TRBJ1-4|TRBV29-1|NA|many
CSVALGFDEKLFF
TGCAGCGTTGCCTTGGGTTTTGATGAAAAACTGTTTTTT
>TRBJ2-1|TRBV6-5|TRBD2|NA
CASRETSGTYNEQFF
TGTGCCAGCAGGGAGACTAGCGGGACCTACAATGAGCAGTTCTTC
>TRBJ2-7|TRBV5-1|TRBD1|NA
CASSNRGAKYEQYF
TGCGCCAGCTCCAACAGGGGGGCCAAGTACGAGCAGTACTTC
>TRBJ2-7|TRBV6-1|NA|few
CASTVSWDEQYF
TGTGCCAGCACAGTATCCTGGGACGAGCAGTACTTC
>TRBJ2-3|TRBV29-1|NA|few
CSVITGDSPDTQYF
TGCAGCGTGATTACCGGGGACTCGCCAGATACGCAGTATTTT
>TRBJ2-7|TRBV4-2|NA|NA
CASSQEVHGSYEQYF
TGTGCCAGCAGCCAAGAAGTCCACGGAAGCTACGAGCAGTACTTC
>TRBJ2-3|TRBV12-3/TRBV12-4|NA|NA
CASSLDPGAPTDTQYF
TGTGCCAGCAGTTTAGATCCGGGGGCCCCTACAGATACGCAGTATTTT
>TRBJ2-4|TRBV20-1|NA|many
CSASGLNRDIQYF
TGCAGTGCTTCCGGACTAAATAGGGACATTCAGTACTTC
>TRBJ2-7|TRBV7-2|NA|few
CASSFMRGGGHEQYF
TGTGCCAGCAGCTTTATGCGGGGCGGCGGGCACGAGCAGTACTTC
>TRBJ2-5|TRBV11-2|TRBD1|few
CASRDRAQETQYF
TGTGCCAGCAGGGACAGGGCCCAAGAGACCCAGTACTTC
>TRBJ2-7|TRBV14|NA|many
CASSQDNEQYF
TGTGCCAGCAGCCAAGACAACGAGCAGTACTTC
>TRBJ2-3|TRBV11-2|TRBD2|NA
CASSSQRGPGDTQYF
TGTGCCAGCAGCTCCCAGCGGGGCCCGGGAGATACGCAGTATTTT
>TRBJ1-1|TRBV20-1|TRBD1|few
CSASSGQGATEAFF
TGCAGTGCTAGTAGTGGACAGGGGGCAACTGAAGCTTTCTTT
>TRBJ2-3|TRBV28|NA|NA
CASSLGDRGFTDTQYF
TGTGCCAGCAGTTTAGGTGATCGCGGATTCACAGATACGCAGTATTTT
>TRBJ1-2|TRBV29-1|NA|few
CSVDGARGYGYTF
TGCAGCGTTGACGGAGCCCGGGGCTATGGCTACACCTTC
>TRBJ1-1|TRBV18|TRBD1|NA
CASSLYRTGVNTEAFF
TGTGCCAGCTCACTATATAGGACAGGAGTGAACACTGAAGCTTTCTTT
>TRBJ1-1|TRBV15|TRBD1|NA
CATSRGDRDGTEAFF
TGTGCCACCAGCAGAGGGGACAGGGACGGCACTGAAGCTTTCTTT
>TRBJ2-2|TRBV5-5|NA|NA
CASGFSGPENTGELFF
TGTGCCAGCGGCTTTTCCGGGCCAGAAAACACCGGGGAGCTGTTTTTT
>TRBJ2-1|TRBV11-2|TRBD1|few
CASSPRQGDPGNEQFF
TGTGCCAGCAGCCCCCGACAGGGAGACCCCGGGAATGAGCAGTTCTTC
>TRBJ2-5|TRBV20-1|NA|many
CSARARSAHQETQYF
TGCAGTGCTAGAGCTAGGTCAGCCCACCAAGAGACCCAGTACTTC
>TRBJ2-4|TRBV12-3/TRBV12-4|NA|many
CASRQEGRMGIQYF
TGTGCCAGCCGACAGGAGGGGAGAATGGGCATTCAGTACTTC
>TRBJ2-7|TRBV20-1|NA|NA
CSASSGSLSEQYF
TGCAGTGCTAGTTCGGGGAGCCTTTCCGAGCAGTACTTC
>TRBJ2-7|TRBV4-1|NA|few
CASSQQQIPYEQYF
TGCGCCAGCAGCCAACAGCAGATACCATACGAGCAGTACTTC
>TRBJ2-3|TRBV14|NA|few
CASSQGTHTDTQYF
TGTGCCAGCAGCCAAGGTACCCACACAGATACGCAGTATTTT
>TRBJ2-3|TRBV10-3|NA|many
CAISAQGGVGTDTQYF
TGTGCCATCAGCGCTCAGGGGGGCGTTGGCACAGATACGCAGTATTTT
>TRBJ2-5|TRBV2|TRBD2|few
CASSEWLAGGSETQYF
TGTGCCAGCAGTGAGTGGCTAGCGGGAGGTTCGGAGACCCAGTACTTC